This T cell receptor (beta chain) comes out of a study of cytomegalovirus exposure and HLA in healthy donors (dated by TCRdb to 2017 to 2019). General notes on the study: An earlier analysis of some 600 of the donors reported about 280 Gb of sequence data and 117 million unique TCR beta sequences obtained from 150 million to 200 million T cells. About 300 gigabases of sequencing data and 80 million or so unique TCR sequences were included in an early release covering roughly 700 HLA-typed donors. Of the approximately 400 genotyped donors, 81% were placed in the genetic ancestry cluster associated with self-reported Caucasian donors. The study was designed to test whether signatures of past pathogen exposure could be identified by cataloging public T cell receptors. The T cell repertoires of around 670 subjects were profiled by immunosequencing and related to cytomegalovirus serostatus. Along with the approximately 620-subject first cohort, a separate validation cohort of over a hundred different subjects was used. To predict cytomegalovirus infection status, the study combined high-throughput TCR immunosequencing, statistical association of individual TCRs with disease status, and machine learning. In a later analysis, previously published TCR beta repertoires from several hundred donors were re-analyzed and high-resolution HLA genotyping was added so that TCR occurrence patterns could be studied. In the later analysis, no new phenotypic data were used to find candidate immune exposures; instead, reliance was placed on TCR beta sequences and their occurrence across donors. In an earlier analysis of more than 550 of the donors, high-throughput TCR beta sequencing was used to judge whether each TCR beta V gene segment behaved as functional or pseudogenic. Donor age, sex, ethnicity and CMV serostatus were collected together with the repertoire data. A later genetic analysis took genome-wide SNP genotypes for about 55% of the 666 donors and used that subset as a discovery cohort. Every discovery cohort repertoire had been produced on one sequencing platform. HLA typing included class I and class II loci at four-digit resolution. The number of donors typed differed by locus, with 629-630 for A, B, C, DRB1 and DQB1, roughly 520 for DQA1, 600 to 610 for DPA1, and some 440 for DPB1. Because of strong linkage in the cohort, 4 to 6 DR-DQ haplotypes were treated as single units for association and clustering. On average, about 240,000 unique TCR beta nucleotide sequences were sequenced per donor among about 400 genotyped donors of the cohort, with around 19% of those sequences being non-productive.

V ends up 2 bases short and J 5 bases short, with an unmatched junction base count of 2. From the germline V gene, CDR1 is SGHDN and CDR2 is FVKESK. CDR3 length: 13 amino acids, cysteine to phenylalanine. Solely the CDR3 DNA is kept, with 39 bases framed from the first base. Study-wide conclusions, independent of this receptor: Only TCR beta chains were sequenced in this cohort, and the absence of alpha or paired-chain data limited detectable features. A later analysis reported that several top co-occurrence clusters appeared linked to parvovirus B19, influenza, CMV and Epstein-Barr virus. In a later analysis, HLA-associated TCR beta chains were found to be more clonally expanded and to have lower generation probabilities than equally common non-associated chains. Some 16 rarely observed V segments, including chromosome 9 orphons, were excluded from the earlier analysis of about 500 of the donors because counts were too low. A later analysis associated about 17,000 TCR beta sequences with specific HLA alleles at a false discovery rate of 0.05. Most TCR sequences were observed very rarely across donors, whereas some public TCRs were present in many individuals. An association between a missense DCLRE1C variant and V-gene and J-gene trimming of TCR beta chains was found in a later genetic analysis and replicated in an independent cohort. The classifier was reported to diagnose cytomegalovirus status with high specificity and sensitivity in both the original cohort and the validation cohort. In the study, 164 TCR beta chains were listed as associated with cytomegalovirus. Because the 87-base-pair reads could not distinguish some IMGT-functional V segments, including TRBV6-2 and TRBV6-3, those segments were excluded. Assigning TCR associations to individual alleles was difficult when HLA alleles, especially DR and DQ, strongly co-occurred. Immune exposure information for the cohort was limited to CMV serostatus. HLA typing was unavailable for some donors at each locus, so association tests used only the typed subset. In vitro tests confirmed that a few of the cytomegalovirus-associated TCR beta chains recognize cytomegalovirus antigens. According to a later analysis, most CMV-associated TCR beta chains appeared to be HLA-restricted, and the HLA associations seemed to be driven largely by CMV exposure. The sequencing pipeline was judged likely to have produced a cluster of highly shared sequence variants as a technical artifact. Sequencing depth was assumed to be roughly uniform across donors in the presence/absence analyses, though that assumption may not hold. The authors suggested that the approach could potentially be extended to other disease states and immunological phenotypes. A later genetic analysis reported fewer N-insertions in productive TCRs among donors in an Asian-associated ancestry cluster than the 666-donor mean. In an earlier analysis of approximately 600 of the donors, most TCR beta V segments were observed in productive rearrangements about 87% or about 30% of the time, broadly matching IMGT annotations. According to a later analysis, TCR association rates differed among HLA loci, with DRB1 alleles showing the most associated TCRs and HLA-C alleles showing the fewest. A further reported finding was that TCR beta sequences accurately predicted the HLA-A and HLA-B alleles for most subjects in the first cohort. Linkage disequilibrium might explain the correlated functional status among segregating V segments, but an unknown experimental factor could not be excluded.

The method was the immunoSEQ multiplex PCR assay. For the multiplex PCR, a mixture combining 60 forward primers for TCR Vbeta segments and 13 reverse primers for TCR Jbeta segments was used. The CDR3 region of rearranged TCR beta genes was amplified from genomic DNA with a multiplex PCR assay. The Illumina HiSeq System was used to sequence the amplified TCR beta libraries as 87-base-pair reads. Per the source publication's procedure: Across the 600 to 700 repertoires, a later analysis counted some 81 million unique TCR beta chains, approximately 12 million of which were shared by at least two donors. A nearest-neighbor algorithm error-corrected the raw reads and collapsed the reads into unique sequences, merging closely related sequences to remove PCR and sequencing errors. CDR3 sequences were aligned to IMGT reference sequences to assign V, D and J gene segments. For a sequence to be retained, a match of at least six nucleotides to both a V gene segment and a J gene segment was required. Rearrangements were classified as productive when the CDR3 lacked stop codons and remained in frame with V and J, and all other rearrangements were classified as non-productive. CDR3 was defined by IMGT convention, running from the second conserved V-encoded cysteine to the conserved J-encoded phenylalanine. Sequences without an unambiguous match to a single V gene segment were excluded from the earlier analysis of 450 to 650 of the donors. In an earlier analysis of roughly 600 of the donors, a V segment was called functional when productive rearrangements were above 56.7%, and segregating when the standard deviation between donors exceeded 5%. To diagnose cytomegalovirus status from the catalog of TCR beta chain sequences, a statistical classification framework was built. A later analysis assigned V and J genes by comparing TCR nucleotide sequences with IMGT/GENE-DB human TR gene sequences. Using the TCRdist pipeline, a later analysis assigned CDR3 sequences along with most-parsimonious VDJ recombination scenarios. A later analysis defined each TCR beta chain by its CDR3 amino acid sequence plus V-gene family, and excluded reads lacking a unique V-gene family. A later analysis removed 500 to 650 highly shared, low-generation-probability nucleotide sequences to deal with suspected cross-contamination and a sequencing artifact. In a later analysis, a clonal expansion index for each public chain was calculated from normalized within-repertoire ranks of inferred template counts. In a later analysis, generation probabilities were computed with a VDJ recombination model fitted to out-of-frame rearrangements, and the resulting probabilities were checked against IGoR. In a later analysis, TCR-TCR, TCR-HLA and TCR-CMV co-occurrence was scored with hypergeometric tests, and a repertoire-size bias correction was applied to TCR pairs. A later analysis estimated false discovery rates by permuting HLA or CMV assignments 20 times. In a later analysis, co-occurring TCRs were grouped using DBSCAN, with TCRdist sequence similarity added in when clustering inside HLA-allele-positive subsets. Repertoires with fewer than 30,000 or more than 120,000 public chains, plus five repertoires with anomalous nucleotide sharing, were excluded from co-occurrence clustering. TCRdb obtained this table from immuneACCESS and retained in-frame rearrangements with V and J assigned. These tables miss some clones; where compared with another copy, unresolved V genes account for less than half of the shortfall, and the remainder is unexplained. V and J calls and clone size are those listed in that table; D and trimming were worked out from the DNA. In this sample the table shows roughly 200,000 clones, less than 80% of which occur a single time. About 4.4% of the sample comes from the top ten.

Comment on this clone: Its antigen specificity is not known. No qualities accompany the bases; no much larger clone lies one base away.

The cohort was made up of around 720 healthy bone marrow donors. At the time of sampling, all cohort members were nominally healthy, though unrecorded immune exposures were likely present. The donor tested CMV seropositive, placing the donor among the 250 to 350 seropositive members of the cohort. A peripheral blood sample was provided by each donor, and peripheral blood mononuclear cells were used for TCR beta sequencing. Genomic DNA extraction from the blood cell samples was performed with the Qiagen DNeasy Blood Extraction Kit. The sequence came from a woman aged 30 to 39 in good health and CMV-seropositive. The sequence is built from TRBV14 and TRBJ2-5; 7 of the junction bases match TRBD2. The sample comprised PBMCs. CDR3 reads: CASSQWGGETQYF. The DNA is TGTGCCAGCAGCCAATGGGGGGGGGAGACCCAGTACTTC.